This T cell receptor (beta chain) was sequenced for a study of OX40 agonist ivuxolimab in advanced cancers. The repertoire was sequenced with immunoSEQ multiplex PCR; TCRdb's copy has only in-frame clones and lacks some. The profile covers about 59,000 clones, with 85% to 95% appearing a single time and about 13% taken by the ten largest. The CDR3 length is 12 residues. Germline V lookup: CDR1 SQVTM, CDR2 ANQGSEA. With 4 bases removed from V and 1 base from J, the gap between germline ends came to 4 bases. This clone was recorded a few times. This sample includes further DNA sequences coding for the same CDR3.

This sequence originates from an adult with an advanced solid tumor such as melanoma, head and neck, liver or kidney cancer. The sample consisted of CD4+ or CD8+ T cells sorted from blood, taken in a trial of the OX40 agonist ivuxolimab. The V and J genes are TRBV29-1 and TRBJ2-2, with D uncertain. CDR3 DNA sequence: TGCAGCGTTGGTGGGAACACCGGGGAGCTGTTTTTT. Its protein product is CSVGGNTGELFF.